These T cell receptor beta chains were read from a single sample in a study of blood T cells in healthy people across ages. TCRdb re-called the 5' RACE reads through MiXCR, storing one row per CDR3 protein. This table has approximately 1.5 million distinct CDR3 sequences, less than 45% appearing once. The sample taken for sequencing was blood. The receptors stem from a woman between 18 and 29 years old in good health. The CDR3 runs from the conserved cysteine through the conserved F or W. A D gene is named only where the DNA matches it firmly. Clone size is stated in some rows and not others, as once, few, many or a class when expanded.

D	size	V	J	CDR3	DNA
NA	NA	TRBV9	TRBJ1-5	CASSVGSGPQHF	TGTGCCAGCAGCGTAGGGTCAGGGCCCCAGCATTTT
NA	NA	TRBV6-2/TRBV6-3	TRBJ2-1	CASSYSSLQGGLTWQFF	TGTGCCAGCAGTTACTCGAGCTTACAGGGTGGGCTTACGTGGCAGTTCTTC
NA	NA	TRBV20-1	TRBJ1-5	CSARDPWSEESPQHF	TGCAGTGCTAGAGATCCGTGGTCAGAGGAATCGCCCCAGCATTTT
NA	NA	TRBV6-5	TRBJ2-6	CVSSYVGAGANVLTF	TGTGTCAGCAGTTACGTCGGGGCTGGGGCCAACGTCCTGACTTTC
NA	few	TRBV7-2	TRBJ2-7	CASSTGTNTYEQYF	TGTGCCAGCAGCACCGGGACAAATACCTACGAGCAGTACTTC
NA	NA	TRBV10-2	TRBJ1-2	CASSESPGHHHYGYTF	TGCGCCAGCAGTGAGTCACCTGGACACCATCACTATGGCTACACCTTC
NA	NA	TRBV4-3	TRBJ2-5	CASSQDTKETLYF	TGCGCCAGCAGCCAAGATACTAAAGAGACCCTGTACTTC
NA	NA	TRBV4-3	TRBJ1-6	CASSQEGGHSPLHF	TGCGCCAGCAGCCAAGAAGGAGGGCATTCACCCCTCCACTTT
TRBD1	NA	TRBV7-2	TRBJ2-2	CASSLDVTGGVTGELFF	TGTGCCAGCAGCTTAGACGTTACAGGGGGCGTAACCGGGGAGCTGTTTTTT
NA	NA	TRBV3-1	TRBJ1-2	CASSQRGQRSYGYTF	TGTGCCAGCAGTCAACGGGGGCAGAGAAGCTATGGCTACACCTTC
NA	few	TRBV28	TRBJ2-3	CASGGREGARTTDTQYF	TGTGCCAGCGGGGGGCGGGAAGGGGCGCGAACCACAGATACGCAGTATTTT
NA	few	TRBV7-9	TRBJ2-3	CASNINGGASTDTQYF	TGTGCCAGCAACATTAACGGGGGCGCTAGCACAGATACGCAGTATTTT
NA	NA	TRBV2	TRBJ1-5	CASREVGEQPQHF	TGTGCCAGCAGGGAGGTGGGTGAGCAGCCCCAGCATTTT
TRBD2	NA	TRBV7-2	TRBJ2-1	CASSAQRGRAGYNEQFF	TGTGCCAGCAGCGCCCAGCGCGGGAGGGCGGGTTACAATGAGCAGTTCTTC
NA	once	TRBV18	TRBJ1-1	CASSPMSGNTEAFF	TGTGCCAGCTCACCAATGAGCGGGAACACTGAAGCTTTCTTT
NA	NA	TRBV5-5	TRBJ1-1	CASSLAWGFTEAFF	TGTGCCAGCAGCTTGGCCTGGGGTTTCACTGAAGCTTTCTTT
TRBD1	NA	TRBV7-9	TRBJ1-1	CASSVVQGAEAFF	TGTGCCAGCAGCGTAGTGCAGGGGGCTGAAGCTTTCTTT
TRBD1	NA	TRBV12-3/TRBV12-4	TRBJ1-4	CASRTTGTGSLFF	TGTGCCAGCAGAACTACCGGGACAGGGTCACTGTTTTTT
NA	NA	TRBV12-3/TRBV12-4	TRBJ2-5	CASSRWAADTQETQYF	TGTGCCAGCAGCAGGTGGGCAGCAGACACTCAAGAGACCCAGTACTTC
TRBD2	few	TRBV20-1	TRBJ2-3	CSADGSATSGITDTQYF	TGCAGTGCTGATGGGTCGGCGACTAGCGGGATAACAGATACGCAGTATTTT
NA	NA	TRBV19	TRBJ2-7	CASSTRTRIDEQYF	TGTGCCAGTAGTACTAGGACAAGAATCGACGAGCAGTACTTC
TRBD1	NA	TRBV6-2/TRBV6-3	TRBJ2-4	CASSNPDRAINIQYF	TGTGCCAGCAGTAACCCTGACAGGGCGATAAACATTCAGTACTTC
NA	few	TRBV29-1	TRBJ2-1	CSVPGLFSEQFF	TGCAGCGTTCCGGGACTCTTTAGTGAGCAGTTCTTC
TRBD1	NA	TRBV12-3/TRBV12-4	TRBJ1-1	CASSANRGSTEAFF	TGTGCCAGCAGTGCAAACAGGGGATCCACTGAAGCTTTCTTT
NA	NA	TRBV6-5	TRBJ1-6	CASSLGFGSYNSPLHF	TGTGCCAGCAGTCTAGGGTTTGGGTCCTATAATTCACCCCTCCACTTT
NA	NA	TRBV7-9	TRBJ1-1	CASSHGEGSYTEAFF	TGTGCCAGCAGCCATGGGGAAGGGTCGTACACTGAAGCTTTCTTT
TRBD1	NA	TRBV6-6	TRBJ1-2	CASVDRGPYGYTF	TGTGCCAGCGTAGACAGGGGGCCCTATGGCTACACCTTC
NA	NA	TRBV6-2/TRBV6-3	TRBJ2-7	CASSDFEVNEQYF	TGTGCCAGCAGTGATTTCGAAGTTAACGAGCAGTACTTC
NA	once	TRBV20-1	TRBJ2-3	CSAMGAEFADTQYF	TGCAGTGCTATGGGGGCGGAGTTTGCAGATACGCAGTATTTT
NA	NA	TRBV29-1	TRBJ1-1	CSVRQGPSDTEAFF	TGCAGCGTTCGACAAGGTCCATCGGACACTGAAGCTTTTTTT
NA	NA	TRBV3-1	TRBJ2-4	CASSQGRGAKNIQYF	TGTGCCAGCAGCCAAGGCCGGGGGGCCAAAAACATTCAGTACTTC
TRBD2	few	TRBV28	TRBJ2-1	CASSKDGLAGLNEQFF	TGTGCCAGCAGCAAAGATGGACTAGCGGGCCTCAATGAGCAGTTCTTC